One and the same sample provided the 17 T cell receptor beta chains below, sequenced in a study of regulatory T cells in long-lasting Graves disease. Regarding time point: persistent/refractory GD, antithyroid drugs over 5 years with positive TRAb. Preparation of the TCR library used RNA extracted from PBMCs. Relying on iRepertoire HTBI primers and Arm-PCR of CDR3 regions, the team built TCR beta libraries. TCRdb redid the calling of the multiplex PCR reads with MiXCR, one entry per CDR3 protein. This sample has 400,000 to 500,000 distinct CDR3 sequences, with 21% found just once. The sequenced sample was peripheral blood mononuclear cells (PBMCs), obtained when the disease was refractory, from a patient treated with antithyroid drugs. The source is a female donor with Graves disease.

This clonotype was seen ten or more times. This chain connects TRBV28 to TRBJ2-7; D not resolved. Germline CDR1 MDHEN, CDR2 SYDVKM. The V end lost 4 bases, the J end lost 9 bases, and 19 bases lay between the germline ends. The CDR3 is 14 residues long. The CDR3 DNA reads as TGTGCCAGCAGTTCCCCTTTCGAGACCCGAGGGCAGTACTTC. Translation: CASSSPFETRGQYF.

This chain connects TRBV28 to TRBJ2-3, with 9 bases that match TRBD2. The CDR3 totals 17 residues. Germline lookup yields CDR1 MDHEN and CDR2 SYDVKM. Trimming removed 1 base from V and 4 bases from J; junction bases left unmatched: 9. Here the CDR3 DNA reads TGTGCCAGCAGTTTATCCCGGGCTAGCGGGAAGTCAGATACGCAGTATTTT. This gives the protein CASSLSRASGKSDTQYF.

In this sample, this clonotype turned up a few times. V gene TRBV12-3 or TRBV12-4 combines with J gene TRBJ2-7; D is tentatively TRBD1 or TRBD2 (6 bases each). Trimming took off 6 bases at V and 5 bases at J, with 23 bases between the two ends. The CDR3 has 16 amino acids. For the CDR3, the DNA is TGTGCCAGCAGCCCACAGGGACTCGCTCGTGGGGACGAGCAGTACTTC. This codes for CASSPQGLARGDEQYF.

This sequence joins TRBV28 and TRBJ2-1; 8 nucleotides match TRBD1. The junction had 4 bases not matched to a gene; V was cut back by 1 base and J by 2 bases. Germline assignment: CDR1 MDHEN and CDR2 SYDVKM. The CDR3 length is 16 residues. Here the CDR3 DNA reads TGTGCCAGCAGTTTATTATTACAGGGGGCCTACAATGAGCAGTTCTTC. It translates to CASSLLLQGAYNEQFF. Together with reference TRBV28 and TRBJ2-1, the CDR3 gives the full variable domain: DVKVTQSSRYLVKRTGEKVFLECVQDMDHENMFWYRQDPGLGLRLIYFSYDVKMKEKGDIPEGYSVSREKKERFSLILESASTNQTSMYLCASSLLLQGAYNEQFFGPGTRLTVL.

The sample holds a few counts of this clonotype. The CDR3 protein is CGAGGRSGGNTIYF. In nucleotides, the CDR3 is TGCGGGGCTGGGGGGCGTTCGGGTGGAAACACCATATATTTT. The rearrangement joins TRBV20-1 to TRBJ1-3; tentatively, D is TRBD1 (6 bases). In germline, CDR1 is DFQATT, CDR2 SNEGSKA (reference sequence). This CDR3 is built from 14 residues.

This clonotype appeared once. A read error may be the cause here, since a much bigger clone is one base away. The chain recombines TRBV20-1 with TRBJ2-7, with 9 bases identical to TRBD2. The J segment lost 0 bases and the V segment lost 2 bases, leaving 14 bases of the junction unmatched. Germline V CDR1 and CDR2: DFQATT, SNEGSKA (reference sequence). CDR3 size: 18 residues. The CDR3 DNA sequence: TGCAGTGCTAGATTCCACTCGGGGGCTAGCGGGATCTCCTACGAGCAGTACTTC. This codes for CSARFHSGASGISYEQYF.

This clonotype has a handful of counts. V and J are TRBV18 and TRBJ2-2; D not resolved. The CDR3 spans 16 residues. With 2 bases removed from V and 5 bases from J, the gap between germline ends came to 15 bases. The V gene's germline CDR1 is KGHSH and CDR2 LQKENI. Here the CDR3 reads CASSPAGVAQTGELFF. DNA of the CDR3: TGTGCCAGCTCACCAGCCGGCGTAGCCCAGACCGGGGAGCTGTTTTTT.

This clonotype was counted at least ten times. V and J are TRBV20-1 and TRBJ1-2, with 9 positions matching TRBD1. The CDR3 length is 15 residues. From germline, CDR1 is DFQATT and CDR2 SNEGSKA (reference sequence). Germline trimming cut 1 base from V and 5 bases from J; bases unmatched to any gene: 8. The CDR3 protein is CSARGGQGNRYGYTF. The CDR3 DNA reads as TGCAGTGCTAGAGGGGGACAGGGTAATAGGTATGGCTACACCTTC.

This clonotype was detected only a few times. The rearrangement uses TRBV6-1 and TRBJ2-3, with a tentative D call TRBD2 (5 bases). CDR1 and CDR2 (germline): MNHNS, SASEGT. V dropped 6 bases and J dropped 2 bases, with 12 bases sitting between them. This CDR3 spans 14 amino acids. The CDR3 region is CASRILDYTDTQYF. The CDR3 DNA reads as TGTGCCAGCAGGATCCTAGACTACACAGATACGCAGTATTTT.

This clonotype was observed at least ten times. The CDR3 here is CASRPLTTNYGYTF. CDR3 coding DNA: TGTGCCAGCAGACCCCTGACAACTAACTATGGCTACACCTTC. The J gene is TRBJ1-2, the V gene TRBV11-2, with D uncertain. The CDR3 covers 14 residues. V was clipped by 6 bases and J by 0 bases, with 11 bases between them. The germline gives CDR1 SGHAT, CDR2 FQNNGV.

This clonotype was seen a few times. V and J are TRBV3-1 and TRBJ2-4; 11 nucleotides match TRBD2. The CDR3 is made up of 14 amino acids. Looked up from germline, CDR1 is LGHDT and CDR2 is YNNKEL (reference sequence). The V and J ends lost 3 bases and 6 bases, in that order; junction bases with no gene match: 1. CDR3 amino acids: CASSQGTSGNIQYF. DNA for the CDR3: TGTGCCAGCAGCCAGGGGACTAGCGGAAACATTCAGTACTTC.

The chain carries TRBV7-9 and TRBJ1-1; D is perhaps TRBD1 (5 bases). Deletions cut 0 bases from V and 1 base from J, with 9 bases between. Germline lookup yields CDR1 SEHNR and CDR2 FQNEAQ (reference sequence). This CDR3 comprises 15 residues. This chain's CDR3 is CASSLAPGKNTEAFF. The CDR3, as DNA: TGTGCCAGCAGCTTAGCCCCAGGGAAGAACACTGAAGCTTTCTTT.

This clonotype was observed at least ten times. This rearrangement joins TRBV7-9 to TRBJ1-2; D is undetermined. CDR1 SEHNR and CDR2 FQNEAQ come from the germline V gene (reference sequence). V was shortened by 1 base and J by 13 bases, with 13 bases between the two germline ends. The CDR3 loop spans 12 amino acids. Here the CDR3 reads CASSLGMARGTF. In DNA form, the CDR3 reads TGTGCCAGCAGCTTAGGGATGGCTCGAGGCACCTTC.

The table lists this clonotype with a few counts. V is TRBV20-1 and J is TRBJ1-3, with D hard to call. The CDR3 is made up of 11 amino acids. The V gene lost 5 bases and the J gene lost 2 bases, with 4 bases spanning the gap. CDR1 is DFQATT, CDR2 SNEGSKA, per germline (reference sequence). CDR3: CSASTGNTIYF. In DNA form, the CDR3 reads TGCAGTGCTTCAACTGGAAACACCATATATTTT.

The CDR3 loop reads CASSLGVAGRNEQFF. The CDR3 nucleotides read TGTGCCAGCAGTTTAGGGGTAGCGGGCCGCAATGAGCAGTTCTTC. The chain has TRBV2 and TRBJ2-1; TRBD2 matches 7 bases. CDR3 length equals 15 residues. The germline V gene encodes CDR1 SNHLY and CDR2 FYNNEI. J was trimmed by 6 bases and V by 5 bases; bases with no gene match: 10.

The table lists this clonotype with many counts. The chain links TRBV28 to TRBJ1-5, with TRBD1 identical over 9 bases. This CDR3 is 12 amino acids long. Germline V lookup: CDR1 MDHEN, CDR2 SYDVKM. V lost 8 bases and J lost 6; bases outside the gene matches: 2. The CDR3 reads CASRQGGQPQHF. The CDR3 DNA reads TGTGCCAGCCGACAGGGGGGTCAGCCCCAGCATTTT.

V gene TRBV5-1 combines with J gene TRBJ1-1, with a tentative D call TRBD1 (5 bases). V gave up 4 bases and J gave up 7 bases, with 17 bases separating them. The germline V gene encodes CDR1 SGHRS and CDR2 YFSETQ. This CDR3 comprises 14 residues. As DNA, the CDR3 is TGCGCCAGCAGCCTTTCAGGGCTGGGGATTGAAGCTTTCTTT. This encodes CASSLSGLGIEAFF.